The rows below give T cell receptor beta chains drawn from one sample of a study of shared clonotypes between healthy human individuals. Repertoires were generated with immunoSEQ multiplex PCR, while TCRdb's copy carries only in-frame clones and drops some. This sample has approximately 700,000 clones, with around three quarters found just once. What was sequenced was memory CD4+ T cells sorted from blood. The source of these receptors is a woman aged 25 to 39 in good health. The CDR3 runs from the conserved cysteine through the conserved F or W. A D gene is named only where the DNA matches it firmly. Clone size is given for some rows only: seen once, a few or many times, or a class if the clone is expanded.

clone_size: .
d_call: TRBD1
v_call: TRBV10-3
j_call: TRBJ2-7
cdr3_nt: TGTGCCATCAGTGAGAGTCGCACCGGGACAGGGGCTCGGGAGCAGTACTTC
cdr3_aa: CAISESRTGTGAREQYF

clone_size: few
d_call: TRBD1
v_call: TRBV5-1
j_call: TRBJ1-1
cdr3_nt: TGCGCCAGCCTGACAGGGCCGAACACTGAAGCTTTCTTT
cdr3_aa: CASLTGPNTEAFF

clone_size: once
d_call: TRBD1
v_call: TRBV2
j_call: TRBJ2-2
cdr3_nt: TGTGCCAGCAGCGAATTACCGGGACAGGGGAACACCGGGAAGCTGTTTTTT
cdr3_aa: CASSELPGQGNTGKLFF

clone_size: few
d_call: TRBD1
v_call: TRBV6-6
j_call: TRBJ2-1
cdr3_nt: TGTGCCAGCAGTTACTCCCGACAGGGTGGGAATGAGCAGTTCTTC
cdr3_aa: CASSYSRQGGNEQFF

clone_size: .
d_call: .
v_call: TRBV27
j_call: TRBJ1-4
cdr3_nt: TGTGCCAGCAGTTCCTGGGGGACGGCTAATGAAAAACTGTTTTTT
cdr3_aa: CASSSWGTANEKLFF

clone_size: .
d_call: .
v_call: TRBV19
j_call: TRBJ2-7
cdr3_nt: TGTGCCAGTAGTTCCTGGTCCGAGCAGTACTTC
cdr3_aa: CASSSWSEQYF

clone_size: .
d_call: .
v_call: TRBV7-7
j_call: TRBJ2-5
cdr3_nt: TGTGCCAGCAGCTTGGCAGGGGCTACCCAGTACTTC
cdr3_aa: CASSLAGATQYF

clone_size: .
d_call: .
v_call: TRBV9
j_call: TRBJ2-3
cdr3_nt: TGTGCCAGCAGCCATTATGCAGATACGCAGTATTTT
cdr3_aa: CASSHYADTQYF

clone_size: many
d_call: .
v_call: TRBV2
j_call: TRBJ1-5
cdr3_nt: TGTGCCAGCATGGATCAGAGCAATCAGCCCCAGCATTTT
cdr3_aa: CASMDQSNQPQHF

clone_size: once
d_call: TRBD1
v_call: TRBV7-8
j_call: TRBJ1-5
cdr3_nt: TGTGCCAGCAGCTTAAGCGGACAGGGTGGGAGTCAGCCCCAGCATTTT
cdr3_aa: CASSLSGQGGSQPQHF

clone_size: .
d_call: TRBD2
v_call: TRBV28
j_call: TRBJ2-5
cdr3_nt: TGTGCCAGCAGCCCGGCTAGCGGGTTGACCCAACGGCAAGAGACCCAGTACTTC
cdr3_aa: CASSPASGLTQRQETQYF

clone_size: .
d_call: .
v_call: TRBV7-7
j_call: TRBJ2-2
cdr3_nt: TGTGCCAGCAGCTTTAGATCGGACTCCGGGGAGCTGTTTTTT
cdr3_aa: CASSFRSDSGELFF

clone_size: .
d_call: .
v_call: TRBV5-1
j_call: TRBJ2-1
cdr3_nt: TGCGCCAGCAGAGGGGAGAGCTATGAGCAGTTCTTC
cdr3_aa: CASRGESYEQFF

clone_size: .
d_call: .
v_call: TRBV11-2
j_call: TRBJ2-4
cdr3_nt: TGTGCCAGCATCGCGCTAGGGGGGAAAAACATTCAGTACTTC
cdr3_aa: CASIALGGKNIQYF

clone_size: .
d_call: .
v_call: TRBV5-1
j_call: TRBJ2-3
cdr3_nt: TGCGCCAGCAGCTTACGTTTGCTTCCAGATACGCAGTATTTT
cdr3_aa: CASSLRLLPDTQYF

clone_size: many
d_call: TRBD1
v_call: TRBV19
j_call: TRBJ1-5
cdr3_nt: TGTGCCGCGTCCGGGACAGCAAATCAGCCCCAGCATTTT
cdr3_aa: CAASGTANQPQHF

clone_size: .
d_call: .
v_call: TRBV10-3
j_call: TRBJ1-1
cdr3_nt: TGTGCCATCAGTGAGTCGACTCGGGGGAACACTGAAGCTTTCTTT
cdr3_aa: CAISESTRGNTEAFF

clone_size: .
d_call: .
v_call: TRBV7-9
j_call: TRBJ2-3
cdr3_nt: TGTGCCAGCATCACCATGGGGGGCTCCCCACGAACTAGCACAGATACGCAGTATTTT
cdr3_aa: CASITMGGSPRTSTDTQYF

clone_size: .
d_call: .
v_call: TRBV18
j_call: TRBJ2-6
cdr3_nt: TGTGCCAGCTCACCACTTGGAACCGGGGCCAACGTCCTGACTTTC
cdr3_aa: CASSPLGTGANVLTF

clone_size: .
d_call: .
v_call: TRBV5-1
j_call: TRBJ1-4
cdr3_nt: TGCGCCAGCAGTCTGCTGGAGGGCAGTCTGTTTTTT
cdr3_aa: CASSLLEGSLFF

clone_size: few
d_call: .
v_call: TRBV4-1
j_call: TRBJ1-5
cdr3_nt: TGCGCCAGTGCAAGACGGGACAATCAGCCCCAGCATTTT
cdr3_aa: CASARRDNQPQHF

clone_size: .
d_call: .
v_call: TRBV29-1
j_call: TRBJ1-4
cdr3_nt: TGCAGCGCAATTCTTGCAACTAATGAAAAACTGTTTTTT
cdr3_aa: CSAILATNEKLFF

clone_size: few
d_call: TRBD1
v_call: TRBV6-6
j_call: TRBJ1-5
cdr3_nt: TGTGCCAGCAGTTCTCCAGGGGGCGACGGCAATCAGCCCCAGCATTTT
cdr3_aa: CASSSPGGDGNQPQHF

clone_size: once
d_call: .
v_call: TRBV5-8
j_call: TRBJ2-1
cdr3_nt: TGTGCCAGCAGCCAAGGCGGGATACGGGAAGGGCATGAGCAGTTCTTC
cdr3_aa: CASSQGGIREGHEQFF

clone_size: .
d_call: .
v_call: TRBV6-1
j_call: TRBJ2-2
cdr3_nt: TGTGCCAGGGGAGTGACCGGGGAGCTGTTTTTT
cdr3_aa: CARGVTGELFF

clone_size: few
d_call: .
v_call: TRBV20-1
j_call: TRBJ1-1
cdr3_nt: TGCAGTGCCAGGGGTTACACTGAAGCTTTCTTT
cdr3_aa: CSARGYTEAFF

clone_size: few
d_call: TRBD1
v_call: TRBV2
j_call: TRBJ1-4
cdr3_nt: TGTGCCAGCAAGCCGGGACAGCGCGGTGGTGGGAAACTGTTTTTT
cdr3_aa: CASKPGQRGGGKLFF

clone_size: once
d_call: .
v_call: TRBV2
j_call: TRBJ2-1
cdr3_nt: TGTGCCAGCCGCAGCGTCCTCTACAATGAGCAGTTCTTC
cdr3_aa: CASRSVLYNEQFF

clone_size: .
d_call: .
v_call: TRBV25-1
j_call: TRBJ2-7
cdr3_nt: TGTGCCAGCAGTGAATTCGGGTACTACGAGCAGTACTTC
cdr3_aa: CASSEFGYYEQYF

clone_size: .
d_call: .
v_call: TRBV28
j_call: TRBJ2-6
cdr3_nt: TGTGCCAGCAGTGCCAGTCTAACCCGGTCTGGGGCCAACGTCCTGACTTTC
cdr3_aa: CASSASLTRSGANVLTF

clone_size: many
d_call: .
v_call: TRBV10-2
j_call: TRBJ2-3
cdr3_nt: TGCGCCAGCAGTAGTTGGGGGGAGGATACGCAGTATTTT
cdr3_aa: CASSSWGEDTQYF

clone_size: .
d_call: .
v_call: TRBV10-3
j_call: TRBJ1-5
cdr3_nt: TGTGCCATCAGTCCGGAAGGCAATCAGCCCCAGCATTTT
cdr3_aa: CAISPEGNQPQHF

clone_size: .
d_call: .
v_call: TRBV11-3
j_call: TRBJ1-1
cdr3_nt: TGTGCCAGCAGCTCAGGCCGAACGATGAACACTGAAGCTTTCTTT
cdr3_aa: CASSSGRTMNTEAFF

clone_size: once
d_call: .
v_call: TRBV18
j_call: TRBJ2-7
cdr3_nt: TGTGCCAGCTCACCACCGTATGGGGGCAAATCTTACGAGCAGTACTTC
cdr3_aa: CASSPPYGGKSYEQYF

clone_size: .
d_call: .
v_call: TRBV11-2
j_call: TRBJ2-1
cdr3_nt: TGTGCCAGCACTGGCTTGGCCGCCTCTTACAATGAGCAGTTCTTC
cdr3_aa: CASTGLAASYNEQFF

clone_size: .
d_call: TRBD1
v_call: TRBV7-8
j_call: TRBJ2-1
cdr3_nt: TGTGCCAGCAGCTATGCGGGACAGGGGGCGTCTAGCGGGAGAACCAATGAGCAGTTCTTC
cdr3_aa: CASSYAGQGASSGRTNEQFF

clone_size: .
d_call: .
v_call: TRBV11-2
j_call: TRBJ1-1
cdr3_nt: TGTGCCAGCAGCTTAGGCCGGGATCTGAACACTGAAGCTTTCTTT
cdr3_aa: CASSLGRDLNTEAFF

clone_size: few
d_call: TRBD1
v_call: TRBV30
j_call: TRBJ1-2
cdr3_nt: TGTGCCTGGGACAGGGTTGGAGATGGCTACACCTTC
cdr3_aa: CAWDRVGDGYTF

clone_size: .
d_call: TRBD1
v_call: TRBV27
j_call: TRBJ2-7
cdr3_nt: TGTGCCAGCAGAAGGGACAGGGGAGCGTCCTACGAGCAGTACTTC
cdr3_aa: CASRRDRGASYEQYF

clone_size: few
d_call: .
v_call: TRBV14
j_call: TRBJ2-5
cdr3_nt: TGTGCCAGCAGCCAAGGGTTCGGATACGTCAGAGAGACCCAGTACTTC
cdr3_aa: CASSQGFGYVRETQYF

clone_size: few
d_call: .
v_call: TRBV5-1
j_call: TRBJ2-3
cdr3_nt: TGCGCCAGCTCTATCGGACTGTCTAGCACAGATACGCAGTATTTT
cdr3_aa: CASSIGLSSTDTQYF

clone_size: .
d_call: .
v_call: TRBV14
j_call: TRBJ1-1
cdr3_nt: TGTGCCAGCAGCGCAGGGCGGAACACTGAAGCTTTCTTT
cdr3_aa: CASSAGRNTEAFF

clone_size: .
d_call: .
v_call: TRBV28
j_call: TRBJ2-3
cdr3_nt: TGTGCCAGCAGTTTCAGAAGGGTAGATACGCAGTATTTT
cdr3_aa: CASSFRRVDTQYF

clone_size: .
d_call: .
v_call: TRBV7-9
j_call: TRBJ2-4
cdr3_nt: TGTGCCAGCAGCTTAACGTCGGGACTGGTAGCCAAAAACATTCAGTACTTC
cdr3_aa: CASSLTSGLVAKNIQYF

clone_size: .
d_call: .
v_call: TRBV9
j_call: TRBJ2-5
cdr3_nt: TGTGCCAGCAGTAGCTCAGGGTACCAAGAGACCCAGTACTTC
cdr3_aa: CASSSSGYQETQYF

clone_size: .
d_call: TRBD1
v_call: TRBV10-2
j_call: TRBJ1-4
cdr3_nt: TGCGCCACCCTCCGGGACAGCAGCAATGAAAAACTGTTTTTT
cdr3_aa: CATLRDSSNEKLFF

clone_size: .
d_call: TRBD2
v_call: TRBV5-1
j_call: TRBJ2-7
cdr3_nt: TGCGCCAGCAGCTTATGGGGGGGCTACGAGCAGTACTTC
cdr3_aa: CASSLWGGYEQYF

clone_size: few
d_call: TRBD2
v_call: TRBV27
j_call: TRBJ2-1
cdr3_nt: TGTGCCAGCAGTTGGGGGACTAGCGGGGCCCGCTACAATGAGCAGTTCTTC
cdr3_aa: CASSWGTSGARYNEQFF

clone_size: few
d_call: TRBD2
v_call: TRBV6-5
j_call: TRBJ2-1
cdr3_nt: TGTGCCAGCAGTTACGGGCGGGAGTACAACAATGAGCAGTTCTTC
cdr3_aa: CASSYGREYNNEQFF

clone_size: few
d_call: TRBD1
v_call: TRBV19
j_call: TRBJ1-5
cdr3_nt: TGTGCCACCAGGGACAGGGGGAATCAGCCCCAGCATTTT
cdr3_aa: CATRDRGNQPQHF

clone_size: few
d_call: .
v_call: TRBV10-1
j_call: TRBJ1-1
cdr3_nt: TGCGCCAGCAGTGAGCCGGGACATAGAGCTTTCTTT
cdr3_aa: CASSEPGHRAFF

clone_size: .
d_call: TRBD1
v_call: TRBV5-5
j_call: TRBJ1-1
cdr3_nt: TGTGCCAGCAATAGACAGGGAGACACTGAAGCTTTCTTT
cdr3_aa: CASNRQGDTEAFF

clone_size: .
d_call: TRBD1
v_call: TRBV28
j_call: TRBJ1-1
cdr3_nt: TGTGCCAGCAGCGGGACAGGGACGGTGAGGGCTGAAGCTTTCTTT
cdr3_aa: CASSGTGTVRAEAFF

clone_size: .
d_call: TRBD2
v_call: TRBV19
j_call: TRBJ2-3
cdr3_nt: TGTGCCAGTAGTACACGACTAGCTGCTAGCACAGATACGCAGTATTTT
cdr3_aa: CASSTRLAASTDTQYF

clone_size: .
d_call: .
v_call: TRBV4-1
j_call: TRBJ1-1
cdr3_nt: TGCGCCAGCAGCCAAGGGCAGGGGCACACTGAAGCTTTCTTT
cdr3_aa: CASSQGQGHTEAFF

clone_size: few
d_call: TRBD1
v_call: TRBV29-1
j_call: TRBJ2-7
cdr3_nt: TGCAGCGTTGACAGACAGGGTTCAATCTACGAGCAGTACTTC
cdr3_aa: CSVDRQGSIYEQYF

clone_size: .
d_call: TRBD2
v_call: TRBV28
j_call: TRBJ2-2
cdr3_nt: TGTGCCAGCAGACCTAGCGGGTCGGCGAACACCGGGGAGCTGTTTTTT
cdr3_aa: CASRPSGSANTGELFF